The T cell receptor beta chain under discussion was sequenced for a study of cytomegalovirus exposure and HLA in healthy donors. At the level of the study: A later analysis reported the same platform for the roughly 110 validation repertoires and the roughly 650 first-cohort repertoires.

The CDR3 runs 11 residues. CDR1 is LNHDA and CDR2 is SQIVND in the germline V gene (reference sequence). V gave up 10 bases and J gave up 4 bases, with 10 bases separating them. The table came from immunoSEQ multiplex PCR; TCRdb's copy has only in-frame clones and leaves some out. The table lists around 120,000 clones, roughly 88% of them singletons, with about 1.8% in the top ten. As concerns this clone: Its target is not known.

Overall study results and limits: The authors enumerated over 150 TCR beta chains as linked to cytomegalovirus. Subsequent analysis showed first-cohort TCR clusters tending to co-occur in 120 or so validation repertoires. Confirmation in vitro established that three CMV-associated chains were specific for CMV antigens.

The origin of this receptor is a man between 18 and 29 years old in good health and CMV-seronegative. The chain combines TRBV19 with TRBJ1-2, with a weak D call TRBD1 (5 bases). Specimen: PBMCs. The CDR3 protein is CATNGAYGYTF. CDR3 in DNA: TGTGCCACCAATGGGGCCTATGGCTACACCTTC.